This entry is about one TCR beta chain. The data derive from a study of technical replicates of blood from several donors. Losses at the gene ends were 6 bases for V and 3 bases for J; bases not matched to a gene: 9. Germline V gene data show CDR1 as SGHNT and CDR2 as YENEEA. CDR3 length: 15 amino acids. Clones were sequenced by immunoSEQ multiplex PCR, and TCRdb holds only the in-frame ones, with some missing. The table records 95,000 to 100,000 clones, almost 96% of them present only once. The rearrangement links TRBV11-3 to TRBJ2-7; TRBD1 agrees at 9 bases. The source of this sequence is a human donor in good health. Sequences were obtained from T cells isolated from PBMCs. The CDR3 region is CASRKPGQGGYEQYF. Written as DNA, the CDR3 is TGTGCCAGCAGAAAACCGGGACAGGGTGGCTACGAGCAGTACTTC. The variable domain in full, completed from reference TRBV11-3 and TRBJ2-7, reads EAGVVQSPRYKIIEKKQPVAFWCNPISGHNTLYWYLQNLGQGPELLIRYENEEAVDDSQLPKDRFSAERLKGVDSTLKIQPAELGDSAVYLCASRKPGQGGYEQYFGPGTRLTVT.